Listed below are T cell receptor beta chains from one sample, sequenced in a study of cytomegalovirus exposure and HLA in healthy donors. Libraries were prepared by immunoSEQ multiplex PCR; TCRdb keeps only in-frame clonotypes and omits some of them. The sample includes about 160,000 clones, around 79% seen only once; the top ten take 2% to 2.5%. Sample: PBMCs. The receptors come from a middle-aged man in good health and CMV-seronegative. The CDR3 runs from the conserved cysteine through the conserved F or W. The D gene is left open where the match is weak. A row's size may be missing; if present it is once, few, many or a size class.

J gene: TRBJ1-2; D gene: TRBD1; clone size: .; V gene: TRBV30; CDR3 protein: CAWTVMTGSGGYTF; CDR3 DNA: TGTGCCTGGACCGTAATGACAGGGTCGGGCGGCTACACCTTC
J gene: TRBJ2-1; D gene: .; clone size: .; V gene: TRBV5-4; CDR3 protein: CASSLVGGGYNEQFF; CDR3 DNA: TGTGCCAGCAGCTTGGTAGGGGGAGGGTACAATGAGCAGTTCTTC
J gene: TRBJ2-1; D gene: TRBD1; clone size: once; V gene: TRBV27; CDR3 protein: CASSSYRGRRYAEQFF; CDR3 DNA: TGTGCCAGCAGTTCGTACAGGGGGCGCCGATATGCTGAGCAGTTCTTC
J gene: TRBJ2-1; D gene: .; clone size: .; V gene: TRBV7-2; CDR3 protein: CASSPWTPDNEQFF; CDR3 DNA: TGTGCCAGCAGCCCTTGGACTCCAGACAATGAGCAGTTCTTC
J gene: TRBJ2-1; D gene: TRBD2; clone size: .; V gene: TRBV7-8; CDR3 protein: CASSPGAGGGHNEQFF; CDR3 DNA: TGTGCCAGCAGCCCAGGGGCGGGGGGAGGGCACAATGAGCAGTTCTTC
J gene: TRBJ1-5; D gene: TRBD1; clone size: .; V gene: TRBV19; CDR3 protein: CASTQSTGGAGPQHF; CDR3 DNA: TGTGCCAGTACCCAATCGACAGGGGGCGCGGGGCCCCAGCATTTT
J gene: TRBJ2-2; D gene: .; clone size: .; V gene: TRBV7-2; CDR3 protein: CASSLGFGGKPGELFF; CDR3 DNA: TGTGCCAGCAGCTTAGGGTTCGGCGGGAAGCCCGGGGAGCTGTTTTTT
J gene: TRBJ2-1; D gene: .; clone size: .; V gene: TRBV21-1; CDR3 protein: CASSKIRQGLDYNEQFF; CDR3 DNA: TGTGCCAGCAGCAAAATTAGACAGGGGTTAGATTACAATGAGCAGTTCTTC
J gene: TRBJ2-2; D gene: TRBD2; clone size: .; V gene: TRBV11-1; CDR3 protein: CASSSPGTRRPGTGELFF; CDR3 DNA: TGTGCCAGCAGTTCTCCCGGGACTAGGAGACCAGGAACCGGGGAGCTGTTTTTT
J gene: TRBJ2-3; D gene: TRBD2; clone size: .; V gene: TRBV6-5; CDR3 protein: CASSYSTSGSTDTQYF; CDR3 DNA: TGTGCCAGCAGTTATTCCACTAGCGGGAGCACAGATACGCAGTATTTT
J gene: TRBJ2-7; D gene: TRBD1; clone size: .; V gene: TRBV9; CDR3 protein: CASSVGGTGSYEQYF; CDR3 DNA: TGTGCCAGCAGCGTAGGAGGGACAGGGTCCTACGAGCAGTACTTC
J gene: TRBJ1-2; D gene: .; clone size: .; V gene: TRBV20-1; CDR3 protein: CSAIPGLGYTF; CDR3 DNA: TGCAGTGCTATCCCAGGGTTGGGCTACACCTTC
J gene: TRBJ2-3; D gene: TRBD2; clone size: .; V gene: TRBV29-1; CDR3 protein: CSVGNVASGTDTQYF; CDR3 DNA: TGCAGCGTTGGAAATGTGGCTAGCGGGACAGATACGCAGTATTTT
J gene: TRBJ2-1; D gene: TRBD2; clone size: .; V gene: TRBV19; CDR3 protein: CASGASGRAGEQFF; CDR3 DNA: TGTGCCAGTGGGGCTAGCGGGAGGGCCGGTGAGCAGTTCTTC
J gene: TRBJ2-3; D gene: TRBD1; clone size: .; V gene: TRBV29-1; CDR3 protein: CSVEDPGTGGADTQYF; CDR3 DNA: TGCAGCGTTGAAGACCCAGGGACAGGGGGGGCGGATACGCAGTATTTT
J gene: TRBJ2-7; D gene: TRBD2; clone size: .; V gene: TRBV28; CDR3 protein: CASSFQRGSYEQYF; CDR3 DNA: TGTGCCAGCAGTTTCCAGCGGGGCTCCTACGAGCAGTACTTC
J gene: TRBJ2-3; D gene: .; clone size: .; V gene: TRBV6-1; CDR3 protein: CASARIYTDTQYF; CDR3 DNA: TGTGCCAGCGCCCGGATCTACACAGACACGCAGTATTTT
J gene: TRBJ2-2; D gene: TRBD2; clone size: few; V gene: TRBV5-1; CDR3 protein: CASSLGSGTPVGTGELFF; CDR3 DNA: TGCGCCAGCAGCTTGGGTAGCGGGACCCCGGTAGGAACCGGGGAGCTGTTTTTT
J gene: TRBJ2-3; D gene: TRBD2; clone size: .; V gene: TRBV7-2; CDR3 protein: CASRTTGTSGRASVDTQYF; CDR3 DNA: TGTGCCAGCAGGACAACCGGGACTAGCGGGAGGGCCTCGGTAGATACGCAGTATTTT
J gene: TRBJ2-1; D gene: TRBD2; clone size: .; V gene: TRBV28; CDR3 protein: CASTGGRTGYEQFF; CDR3 DNA: TGTGCCAGCACCGGCGGGAGAACTGGTTATGAGCAGTTCTTC
J gene: TRBJ2-1; D gene: .; clone size: once; V gene: TRBV2; CDR3 protein: CASSVGPPNEQFF; CDR3 DNA: TGTGCCAGCAGCGTGGGCCCCCCCAATGAGCAGTTCTTC
J gene: TRBJ2-6; D gene: TRBD2; clone size: .; V gene: TRBV7-9; CDR3 protein: CASSSGLAGSSGANVLTF; CDR3 DNA: TGTGCCAGCAGCTCTGGACTAGCGGGTTCCTCTGGGGCCAACGTCCTGACTTTC
J gene: TRBJ2-3; D gene: TRBD2; clone size: .; V gene: TRBV5-4; CDR3 protein: CASSRTSGYTDTQYF; CDR3 DNA: TGTGCCAGCAGCCGGACTAGCGGGTACACAGATACGCAGTATTTT
J gene: TRBJ2-1; D gene: TRBD2; clone size: .; V gene: TRBV10-3; CDR3 protein: CAISEAGLASGRLVYNEQFF; CDR3 DNA: TGTGCCATCAGTGAGGCGGGGTTGGCTAGCGGGAGACTCGTCTACAATGAGCAGTTCTTC
J gene: TRBJ1-3; D gene: .; clone size: .; V gene: TRBV28; CDR3 protein: CASSLRSRSNTIYF; CDR3 DNA: TGTGCCAGCAGTTTGCGGTCGAGGAGTAACACCATATATTTT
J gene: TRBJ2-1; D gene: TRBD1; clone size: .; V gene: TRBV6-1; CDR3 protein: CASSLRTGRYEQFF; CDR3 DNA: TGTGCCAGCAGTTTACGGACAGGGCGGTATGAGCAGTTCTTC
J gene: TRBJ2-7; D gene: .; clone size: .; V gene: TRBV6-1; CDR3 protein: CASSVAGQTSYEQYF; CDR3 DNA: TGTGCCAGCAGTGTTGCTGGACAGACCTCCTACGAGCAGTACTTC
J gene: TRBJ2-7; D gene: TRBD1; clone size: .; V gene: TRBV6-1; CDR3 protein: CASSGTGDYYEQYF; CDR3 DNA: TGTGCCAGCTCCGGGACAGGGGATTACTACGAGCAGTACTTC
J gene: TRBJ2-1; D gene: TRBD1; clone size: .; V gene: TRBV7-9; CDR3 protein: CSSTMVGQDLGGYNEQFF; CDR3 DNA: TGTTCCAGCACCATGGTTGGACAGGACTTAGGGGGCTACAATGAGCAGTTCTTC
J gene: TRBJ2-1; D gene: .; clone size: .; V gene: TRBV27; CDR3 protein: CASNPGRSQSLYNEQFF; CDR3 DNA: TGTGCCAGCAATCCTGGAAGATCACAGTCCCTCTACAATGAGCAGTTCTTC
J gene: TRBJ1-2; D gene: .; clone size: .; V gene: TRBV6-5; CDR3 protein: CASSPRHSYGYTF; CDR3 DNA: TGTGCCAGCAGTCCCCGACACAGCTATGGCTACACCTTC
J gene: TRBJ2-5; D gene: .; clone size: .; V gene: TRBV6-5; CDR3 protein: CASSYIGREETQYF; CDR3 DNA: TGTGCCAGCAGTTATATAGGGAGAGAAGAGACCCAGTACTTC
J gene: TRBJ2-5; D gene: .; clone size: .; V gene: TRBV15; CDR3 protein: CATSRLTGQETQYF; CDR3 DNA: TGTGCCACCAGCAGACTGACGGGCCAAGAGACCCAGTACTTC
J gene: TRBJ2-6; D gene: TRBD1; clone size: .; V gene: TRBV5-1; CDR3 protein: CASSSPGQGSRGSGANGLTF; CDR3 DNA: TGCGCCAGCAGCTCACCTGGACAGGGCAGTCGTGGCTCTGGGGCCAACGGCCTGACTTTC
J gene: TRBJ2-3; D gene: TRBD2; clone size: few; V gene: TRBV6-4; CDR3 protein: CASSEASGADTQYF; CDR3 DNA: TGTGCCAGCAGTGAGGCTAGCGGGGCAGATACGCAGTATTTT
J gene: TRBJ2-1; D gene: .; clone size: .; V gene: TRBV11-1; CDR3 protein: CASSLVGGRDEQFF; CDR3 DNA: TGTGCCAGCAGCTTAGTAGGGGGGAGGGATGAGCAGTTCTTC
J gene: TRBJ2-3; D gene: TRBD2; clone size: .; V gene: TRBV5-1; CDR3 protein: CASSLEWVLAGVRDTQYF; CDR3 DNA: TGCGCCAGCAGCTTGGAGTGGGTCCTAGCGGGAGTCCGAGATACGCAGTATTTT
J gene: TRBJ1-1; D gene: .; clone size: .; V gene: TRBV7-9; CDR3 protein: CSSSFTDRSGAEAFF; CDR3 DNA: TGTTCCAGCAGCTTCACCGACAGGTCAGGCGCTGAAGCTTTCTTT
J gene: TRBJ1-5; D gene: .; clone size: .; V gene: TRBV7-9; CDR3 protein: CASSLSGGNQPQHF; CDR3 DNA: TGTGCCAGCAGCTTATCAGGGGGCAATCAGCCCCAGCATTTT
J gene: TRBJ2-1; D gene: TRBD1; clone size: .; V gene: TRBV7-2; CDR3 protein: CASSLGSGGNEQFF; CDR3 DNA: TGTGCCAGCAGCTTAGGGTCAGGGGGCAATGAGCAGTTCTTC
J gene: TRBJ2-7; D gene: TRBD1; clone size: .; V gene: TRBV7-8; CDR3 protein: CASSLRSGTGKGEQYF; CDR3 DNA: TGTGCCAGCAGCTTAAGGTCCGGGACAGGGAAAGGGGAGCAGTACTTC
J gene: TRBJ2-7; D gene: .; clone size: .; V gene: TRBV27; CDR3 protein: CASSPRQDGIGEQYF; CDR3 DNA: TGTGCCAGCAGTCCCCGACAGGACGGCATAGGCGAGCAGTACTTC
J gene: TRBJ2-7; D gene: TRBD2; clone size: .; V gene: TRBV30; CDR3 protein: CAWDPGLAGSYEQYF; CDR3 DNA: TGTGCCTGGGACCCGGGACTAGCGGGCTCCTACGAGCAGTACTTC
J gene: TRBJ2-7; D gene: .; clone size: .; V gene: TRBV7-8; CDR3 protein: CASSLTRAVYYEQYF; CDR3 DNA: TGTGCCAGCAGCTTAACCAGGGCGGTATACTACGAGCAGTACTTC
J gene: TRBJ1-5; D gene: .; clone size: .; V gene: TRBV19; CDR3 protein: CASSSPLLAGGHQPQHF; CDR3 DNA: TGTGCCAGTAGCTCGCCGCTCCTGGCGGGGGGTCATCAGCCCCAGCATTTT
J gene: TRBJ1-2; D gene: .; clone size: once; V gene: TRBV27; CDR3 protein: CASSFSGVRGYGYTF; CDR3 DNA: TGTGCCAGCAGTTTCTCCGGGGTCCGGGGCTATGGCTACACCTTC